This is a list of T cell receptor beta chains from one sample in a study of beta chain features in type 1 diabetes. Assay: immunoSEQ multiplex PCR; the TCRdb copy retains only in-frame clones and omits some. Among hundreds of thousands of clones listed, roughly 12% were seen once. The source material was naive CD4+ T cells from blood. The receptors were gathered from a young woman with type 1 diabetes. Both conserved end residues are part of each CDR3. A D gene is named only where the DNA matches it firmly. Only some rows state a clone size, as once, few, many or a class for expanded clones.

d_gene	len	j_gene	abundance	v_gene	CDR3aa	CDR3nt
-	14	TRBJ1-5	few	TRBV30	CAWSPGMGNQPQHF	TGTGCCTGGAGTCCGGGGATGGGCAATCAGCCCCAGCATTTT
TRBD1	12	TRBJ1-2	few	TRBV10-3	CASSQDRHGYTF	TGTGCCTCGAGTCAGGACAGGCATGGCTACACCTTC
TRBD1	13	TRBJ2-3	few	TRBV7-6	CASSTGQLDTQYF	TGTGCCAGCAGCACGGGACAGCTAGATACGCAGTATTTT
TRBD2	16	TRBJ2-5	-	TRBV7-2	CASSLFGGGVQETQYF	TGTGCCAGCAGCTTATTCGGCGGGGGGGTCCAAGAGACCCAGTACTTC
-	19	TRBJ1-3	few	TRBV15	CATSRGTLVAGSSGNTIYF	TGTGCCACCAGCAGAGGCACGTTAGTAGCGGGGAGCTCTGGAAACACCATATATTTT
TRBD2	15	TRBJ2-1	few	TRBV14	CASNLAGASYNEQFF	TGTGCCAGCAACTTAGCGGGAGCCTCCTACAATGAGCAGTTCTTC
-	13	TRBJ1-1	-	TRBV19	CASNRFLDTEAFF	TGTGCCAGTAACAGGTTCTTGGACACTGAAGCTTTCTTT
TRBD2	13	TRBJ2-1	few	TRBV2	CASNRGSGNEQFF	TGTGCCAGCAACCGCGGGAGTGGGAATGAGCAGTTCTTC
-	12	TRBJ1-1	-	TRBV6-5	CASSGPRTEAFF	TGTGCCAGCAGTGGCCCCCGCACTGAAGCTTTCTTT
-	15	TRBJ2-2	-	TRBV29-1	CSVGLGGANTGELFF	TGCAGCGTTGGGCTAGGTGGCGCGAACACCGGGGAGCTGTTTTTT